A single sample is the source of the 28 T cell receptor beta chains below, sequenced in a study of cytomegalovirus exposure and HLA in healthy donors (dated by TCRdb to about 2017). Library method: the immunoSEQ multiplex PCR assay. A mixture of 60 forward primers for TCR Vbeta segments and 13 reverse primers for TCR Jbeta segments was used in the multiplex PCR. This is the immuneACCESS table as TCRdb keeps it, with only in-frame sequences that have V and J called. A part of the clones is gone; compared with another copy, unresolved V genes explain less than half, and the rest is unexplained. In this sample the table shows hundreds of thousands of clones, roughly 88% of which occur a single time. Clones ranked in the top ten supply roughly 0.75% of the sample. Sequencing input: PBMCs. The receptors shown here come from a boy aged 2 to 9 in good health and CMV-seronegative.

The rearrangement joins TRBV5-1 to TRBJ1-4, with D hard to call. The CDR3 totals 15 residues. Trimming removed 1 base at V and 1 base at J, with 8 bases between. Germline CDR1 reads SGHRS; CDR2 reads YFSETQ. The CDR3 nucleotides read TGCGCCAGCAGCTTGTCGGGTGGAACTAATGAAAAACTGTTTTTT. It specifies CASSLSGGTNEKLFF. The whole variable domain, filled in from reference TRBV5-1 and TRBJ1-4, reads KAGVTQTPRYLIKTRGQQVTLSCSPISGHRSVSWYQQTPGQGLQFLFEYFSETQRNKGNFPGRFSGRQFSNSRSEMNVSTLELGDSALYLCASSLSGGTNEKLFFGSGTQLSVL.

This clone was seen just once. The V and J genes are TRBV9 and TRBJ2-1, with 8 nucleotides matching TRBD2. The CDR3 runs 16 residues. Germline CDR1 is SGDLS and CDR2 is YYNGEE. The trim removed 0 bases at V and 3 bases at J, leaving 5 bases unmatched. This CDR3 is CASSVDGLALYNEQFF. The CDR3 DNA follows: TGTGCCAGCAGCGTAGATGGACTAGCCCTCTACAATGAGCAGTTCTTC.

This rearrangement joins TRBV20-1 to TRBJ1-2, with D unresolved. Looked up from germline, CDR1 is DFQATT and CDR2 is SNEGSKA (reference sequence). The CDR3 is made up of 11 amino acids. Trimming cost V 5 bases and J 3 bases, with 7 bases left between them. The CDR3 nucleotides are TGCAGTGCTCTAGGCGACTATGGCTACACCTTC. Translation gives CSALGDYGYTF.

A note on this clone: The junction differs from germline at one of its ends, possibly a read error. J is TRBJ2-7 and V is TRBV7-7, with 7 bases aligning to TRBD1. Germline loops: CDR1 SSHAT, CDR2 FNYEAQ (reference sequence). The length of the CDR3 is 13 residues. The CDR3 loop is CASSRDRTYEQYF. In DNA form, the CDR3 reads TGTGCTAGCAGCCGGGACAGAACCTACGAGCAGTACTTC.

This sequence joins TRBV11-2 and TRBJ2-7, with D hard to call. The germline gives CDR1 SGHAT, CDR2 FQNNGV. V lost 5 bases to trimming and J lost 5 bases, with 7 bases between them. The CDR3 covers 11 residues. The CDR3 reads CASSRSNEQYF. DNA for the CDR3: TGTGCCAGCAGCCGTAGTAACGAGCAGTACTTC. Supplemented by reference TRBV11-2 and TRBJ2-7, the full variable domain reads EAGVAQSPRYKIIEKRQSVAFWCNPISGHATLYWYQQILGQGPKLLIQFQNNGVVDDSQLPKDRFSAERLKGVDSTLKIQPAKLEDSAVYLCASSRSNEQYFGPGTRLTVT.

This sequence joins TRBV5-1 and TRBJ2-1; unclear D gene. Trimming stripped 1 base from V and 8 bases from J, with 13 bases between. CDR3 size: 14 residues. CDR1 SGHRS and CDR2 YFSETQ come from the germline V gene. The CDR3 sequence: CASSLSVTYDEQFF. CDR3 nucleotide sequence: TGCGCCAGCAGCTTGTCAGTAACATACGATGAGCAGTTCTTC. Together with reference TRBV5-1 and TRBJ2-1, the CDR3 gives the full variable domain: KAGVTQTPRYLIKTRGQQVTLSCSPISGHRSVSWYQQTPGQGLQFLFEYFSETQRNKGNFPGRFSGRQFSNSRSEMNVSTLELGDSALYLCASSLSVTYDEQFFGPGTRLTVL.

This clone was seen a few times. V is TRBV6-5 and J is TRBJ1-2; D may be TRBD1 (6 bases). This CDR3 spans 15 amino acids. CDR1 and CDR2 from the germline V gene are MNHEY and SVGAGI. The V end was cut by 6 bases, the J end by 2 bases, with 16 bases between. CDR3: CASRPSGEGNYGYTF. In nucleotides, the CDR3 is TGTGCCAGCAGGCCCTCAGGGGAAGGAAACTATGGCTACACCTTC.

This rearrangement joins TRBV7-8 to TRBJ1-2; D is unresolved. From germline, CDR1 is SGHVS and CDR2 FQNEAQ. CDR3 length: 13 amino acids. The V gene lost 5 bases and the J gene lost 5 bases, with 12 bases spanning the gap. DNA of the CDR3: TGTGCCAGCAGCACAAAGACACAGTATGGCTACACCTTC. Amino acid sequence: CASSTKTQYGYTF.

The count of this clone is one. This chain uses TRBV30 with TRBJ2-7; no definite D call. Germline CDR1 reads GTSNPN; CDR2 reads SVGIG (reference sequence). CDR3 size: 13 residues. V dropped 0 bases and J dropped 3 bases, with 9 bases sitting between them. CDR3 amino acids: CAWSVPGGYEQYF. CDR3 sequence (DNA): TGTGCCTGGAGTGTACCGGGTGGCTACGAGCAGTACTTC.

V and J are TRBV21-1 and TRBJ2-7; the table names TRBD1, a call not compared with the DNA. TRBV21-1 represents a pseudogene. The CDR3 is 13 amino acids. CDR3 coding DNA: TGTGCCAGCAGCACGGCAAAAGGGGACGAGCAGTACTTC. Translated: CASSTAKGDEQYF.

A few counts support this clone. The chain's CDR3 is CASSLGAGGYGEKLFF. The CDR3 DNA reads as TGCGCCAGCAGCTTGGGGGCAGGGGGCTATGGTGAAAAACTGTTTTTT. V is TRBV5-1 and J is TRBJ1-4; 8 nucleotides line up with TRBD1. CDR1 SGHRS and CDR2 YFSETQ come from the germline V gene. The CDR3 is 16 residues long. V gave up 0 bases and J gave up 7 bases; unmatched junction bases: 8.

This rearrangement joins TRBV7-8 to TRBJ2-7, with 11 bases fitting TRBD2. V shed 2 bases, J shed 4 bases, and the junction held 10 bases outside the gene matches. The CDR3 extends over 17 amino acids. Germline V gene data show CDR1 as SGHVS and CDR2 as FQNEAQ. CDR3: CASSLRGVAGGPYEQYF. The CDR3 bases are TGTGCCAGCAGCTTAAGGGGGGTAGCGGGAGGGCCGTACGAGCAGTACTTC.

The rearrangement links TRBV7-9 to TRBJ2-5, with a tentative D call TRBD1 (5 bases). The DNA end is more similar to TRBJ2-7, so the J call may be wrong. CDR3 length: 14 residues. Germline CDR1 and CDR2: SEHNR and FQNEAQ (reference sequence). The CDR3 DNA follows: TGTGCCAGCAGCTTAGTGGGCCAGGGCCACGAGCAGTACTTC. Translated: CASSLVGQGHEQYF.

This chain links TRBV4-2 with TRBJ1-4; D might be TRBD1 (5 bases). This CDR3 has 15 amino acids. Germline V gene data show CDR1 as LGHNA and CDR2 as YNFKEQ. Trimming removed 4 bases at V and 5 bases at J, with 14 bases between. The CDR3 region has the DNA TGTGCCAGCAGCCCGAGACAGCTTTCGAATGAAAAACTGTTTTTT. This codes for CASSPRQLSNEKLFF.

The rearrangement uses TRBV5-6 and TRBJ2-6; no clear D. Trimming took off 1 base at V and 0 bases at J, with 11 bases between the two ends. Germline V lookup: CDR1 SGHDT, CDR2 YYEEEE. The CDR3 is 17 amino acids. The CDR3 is CASSLIWLSSGANVLTF. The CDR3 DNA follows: TGTGCCAGCAGCTTGATATGGCTCTCCTCTGGGGCCAACGTCCTGACTTTC. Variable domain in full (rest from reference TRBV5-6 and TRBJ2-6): DAGVTQSPTHLIKTRGQQVTLRCSPKSGHDTVSWYQQALGQGPQFIFQYYEEEERQRGNFPDRFSGHQFPNYSSELNVNALLLGDSALYLCASSLIWLSSGANVLTFGAGSRLTVL.

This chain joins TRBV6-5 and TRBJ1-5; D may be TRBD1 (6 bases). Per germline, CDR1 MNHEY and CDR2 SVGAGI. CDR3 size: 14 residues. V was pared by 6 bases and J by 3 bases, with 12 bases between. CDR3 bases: TGTGCCAGCAGAAGGGGACAACTCAATCAGCCCCAGCATTTT. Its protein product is CASRRGQLNQPQHF.

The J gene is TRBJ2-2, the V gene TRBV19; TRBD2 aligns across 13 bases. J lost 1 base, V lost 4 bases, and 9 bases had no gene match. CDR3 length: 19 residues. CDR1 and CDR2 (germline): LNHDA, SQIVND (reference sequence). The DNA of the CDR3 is TGTGCCAGTAGTAGTCCGGGACTAGCGGGATATGGGAACACCGGGGAGCTGTTTTTT. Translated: CASSSPGLAGYGNTGELFF.

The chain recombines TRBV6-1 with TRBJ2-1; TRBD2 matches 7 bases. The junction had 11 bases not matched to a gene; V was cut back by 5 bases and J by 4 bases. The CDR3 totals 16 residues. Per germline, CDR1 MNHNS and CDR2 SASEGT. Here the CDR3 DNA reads TGTGCCAGCAGTAAAGAGGATGCGGGAGCGTACAATGAGCAGTTCTTC. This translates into CASSKEDAGAYNEQFF.

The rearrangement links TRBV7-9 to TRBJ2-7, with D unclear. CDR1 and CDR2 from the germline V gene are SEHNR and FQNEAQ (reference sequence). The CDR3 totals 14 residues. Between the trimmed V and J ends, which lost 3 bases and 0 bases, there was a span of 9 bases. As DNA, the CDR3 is TGTGCCAGCAGCTTTCCCGGAGACTCCTACGAGCAGTACTTC. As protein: CASSFPGDSYEQYF.

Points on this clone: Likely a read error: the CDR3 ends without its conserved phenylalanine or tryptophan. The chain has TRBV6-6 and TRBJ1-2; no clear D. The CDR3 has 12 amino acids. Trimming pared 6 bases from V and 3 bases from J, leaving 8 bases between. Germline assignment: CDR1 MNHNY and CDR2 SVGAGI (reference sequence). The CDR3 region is CASSSGYYGYTL. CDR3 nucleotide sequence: TGTGCCAGCAGCTCGGGATACTATGGCTACACCCTC.

Written as DNA, the CDR3 is TGTGCCAGCAGCTTTTCTAGCGGGGTTCCAGATACGCAGTATTTT. It codes for CASSFSSGVPDTQYF. The chain has TRBV7-2 and TRBJ2-3; 9 positions match TRBD2. Losses at the gene ends were 3 bases for V and 4 bases for J; bases not matched to a gene: 5. Germline assignment: CDR1 SGHTA and CDR2 FQGNSA. This CDR3 is built from 15 residues.

The chain's CDR3 is CASSSLQGATEAFF. DNA of the CDR3: TGTGCCAGCAGTTCACTACAGGGGGCTACCGAAGCTTTCTTT. The chain joins TRBV27 to TRBJ1-1; 9 bases are shared with TRBD1. The V gene end was trimmed by 4 bases and the J gene end by 8 bases; junction bases not matched to a gene: 8. This CDR3 contains 14 residues. Per germline, CDR1 MNHEY and CDR2 SMNVEV (reference sequence).

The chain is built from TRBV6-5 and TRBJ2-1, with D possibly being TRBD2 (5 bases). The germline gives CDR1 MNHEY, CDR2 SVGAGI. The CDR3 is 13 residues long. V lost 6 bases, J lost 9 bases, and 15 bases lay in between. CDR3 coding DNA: TGTGCCAGCAGCCCGCGGGCGGAGGCTGAGCAGTTCTTC. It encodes CASSPRAEAEQFF.

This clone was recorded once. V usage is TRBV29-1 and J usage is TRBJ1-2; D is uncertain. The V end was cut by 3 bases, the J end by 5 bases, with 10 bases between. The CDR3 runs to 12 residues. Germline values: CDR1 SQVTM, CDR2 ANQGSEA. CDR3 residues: CSVEAASYGYTF. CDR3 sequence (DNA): TGCAGCGTTGAGGCGGCCAGTTATGGCTACACCTTC. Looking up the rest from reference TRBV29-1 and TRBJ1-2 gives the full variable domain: SAVISQKPSRDICQRGTSLTIQCQVDSQVTMMFWYRQQPGQSLTLIATANQGSEATYESGFVIDKFPISRPNLTFSTLTVSNMSPEDSSIYLCSVEAASYGYTFGSGTRLTVV.

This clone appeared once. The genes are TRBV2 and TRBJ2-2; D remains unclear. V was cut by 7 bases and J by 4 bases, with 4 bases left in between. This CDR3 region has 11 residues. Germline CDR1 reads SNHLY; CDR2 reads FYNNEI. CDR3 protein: CASTSTGELFF. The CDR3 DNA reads TGTGCCAGCACGTCCACCGGGGAGCTGTTTTTT. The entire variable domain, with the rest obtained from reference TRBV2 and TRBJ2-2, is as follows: EPEVTQTPSHQVTQMGQEVILRCVPISNHLYFYWYRQILGQKVEFLVSFYNNEISEKSEIFDDQFSVERPDGSNFTLKIRSTKLEDSAMYFCASTSTGELFFGEGSRLTVL.

CDR3 in amino acids: CATSSLGSYNEQFF. The CDR3 region has the DNA TGTGCCACCAGCAGCCTAGGTTCCTACAATGAGCAGTTCTTC. This chain links TRBV15 with TRBJ2-1, with D unresolved. The CDR3 covers 14 residues. CDR1 and CDR2 (germline): LNHNV, YYDKDF (reference sequence). Trimming shortened V by 3 bases and J by 1 base, and 7 bases separated the two germline ends. The full variable domain, with the rest looked up from reference TRBV15 and TRBJ2-1, is DAMVIQNPRYQVTQFGKPVTLSCSQTLNHNVMYWYQQKSSQAPKLLFHYYDKDFNNEADTPDNFQSRRPNTSFCFLDIRSPGLGDTAMYLCATSSLGSYNEQFFGPGTRLTVL.

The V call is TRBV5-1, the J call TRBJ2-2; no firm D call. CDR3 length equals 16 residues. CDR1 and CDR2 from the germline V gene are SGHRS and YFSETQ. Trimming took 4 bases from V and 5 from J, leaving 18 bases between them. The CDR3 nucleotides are TGCGCCAGCAGCCTGACCCCCCAGGTGAATACCGGGGAGCTGTTTTTT. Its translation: CASSLTPQVNTGELFF.

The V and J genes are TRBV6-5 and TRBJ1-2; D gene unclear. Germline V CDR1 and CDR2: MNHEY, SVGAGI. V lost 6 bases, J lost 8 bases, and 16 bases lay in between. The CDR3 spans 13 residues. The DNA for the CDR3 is TGTGCCAGCAGCCCCACGGGAGGGAGCGGCTACACCTTC. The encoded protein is CASSPTGGSGYTF.